This T cell receptor beta chain originates from a study of blood T cell repertoires in COVID-19. Study-level background: The origin of the acute and convalescent COVID-19 samples was the United States, Italy and Spain. PBMCs, B-cell-depleted T cells, or T cells were the source of the cDNA or gDNA that made up the material.

As processed by the authors: Counts of nucleated cells, estimated from reference gene primer amplification, were obtained. Clones were read by immunoSEQ multiplex PCR, and TCRdb kept only the in-frame ones, dropping some. V and J calls and clone size follow that table, whereas D and trimming were derived from the DNA. This sample carries about 140,000 clones, approximately 84% of them seen once, and the ten largest clones take under 5%. Germline V lookup: CDR1 SGHRS, CDR2 YFSETQ. Trimming at V came to 1 base and at J to 4 bases, leaving 8 bases not matched to a gene. CDR3 length equals 16 residues. V is TRBV5-1 and J is TRBJ2-1; TRBD2 matches 7 bases. The sequenced sample consisted of peripheral blood. This clonotype was obtained from a woman aged 60 to 75 with acute or convalescent COVID-19. The DNA for the CDR3 is TGCGCCAGCAGCTTGTGGGCGGGAGAGTCGTACAATGAGCAGTTCTTC. It is translated as CASSLWAGESYNEQFF.